The next 7 T cell receptor beta chains were all read from a single sample in a study of blood T cell repertoires in COVID-19 (dated by TCRdb to 2020 to 2022). Libraries were made using the immunoSEQ multiplex PCR assay. The table was pulled from immuneACCESS by TCRdb, which kept in-frame rearrangements only. Such tables lose some clones; where checked, under half of the loss comes from unresolved V genes, and the rest has no known cause. The table for this sample lists 150,000 to 200,000 clones; over 75% of them were counted only once. The ten largest clonotypes hold about 1.2% of the sample. Sample: peripheral blood. The receptors derive from a man aged 60 to 75 who had recovered from COVID-19.

This clone was counted many times. The genes are TRBV3-1 (or the pseudogene TRBV3-2) and TRBJ2-7, with D perhaps matching TRBD2 (6 bases). The CDR3 sequence is 13 residues long. Trimming left V 6 bases short and J 3 bases short, with 12 bases between. Germline lookup yields CDR1 LGHDT and CDR2 YNNKEL (reference sequence). In DNA form, the CDR3 reads TGTGCCAGCAGGCCGGGGGAGAGCTACGAGCAGTACTTC. Translated: CASRPGESYEQYF.

This clone has just one count. The chain is built from TRBV2 and TRBJ1-5; maybe TRBD1 (5 bases). CDR1 SNHLY and CDR2 FYNNEI come from the germline V gene. The CDR3 length is 16 residues. With 6 bases removed from V and 1 base from J, the gap between germline ends came to 16 bases. This chain's CDR3 is CASRGPKGSSNQPQHF. The CDR3 region has the DNA TGTGCCAGCAGGGGGCCGAAAGGGTCGAGCAATCAGCCCCAGCATTTT. Full variable domain (outside the CDR3, taken from reference TRBV2 and TRBJ1-5): EPEVTQTPSHQVTQMGQEVILRCVPISNHLYFYWYRQILGQKVEFLVSFYNNEISEKSEIFDDQFSVERPDGSNFTLKIRSTKLEDSAMYFCASRGPKGSSNQPQHFGDGTRLSIL.

V usage is TRBV3-1 (or the pseudogene TRBV3-2) and J usage is TRBJ2-5, with 16 bases fitting TRBD2. After removal of 5 bases from V and 5 bases from J, the junction contained 5 bases not matched to a gene. Germline lookup yields CDR1 LGHDT and CDR2 YNNKEL (reference sequence). The CDR3 loop spans 16 amino acids. CDR3 nucleotides: TGTGCCAGCAGCGGGACTAGCGGGGGGGCGCGGGAGACCCAGTACTTC. Protein product: CASSGTSGGARETQYF.

This sequence joins TRBV27 and TRBJ2-1; no firm D call. V was clipped by 6 bases and J by 9 bases, with 12 bases between them. Germline-derived CDR1 and CDR2 are MNHEY and SMNVEV (reference sequence). CDR3 length equals 12 residues. This CDR3 is CASRFTGSEQFF. The CDR3 region has the DNA TGTGCCAGCAGATTCACGGGTAGTGAGCAGTTCTTC.

The chain links TRBV6-5 to TRBJ2-3, with TRBD2 matching over 10 bases. There are 15 residues in the CDR3. With V trimmed by 5 bases and J by 5 bases, 7 bases remained unmatched. Germline-derived CDR1 and CDR2 are MNHEY and SVGAGI. CDR3 bases: TGTGCCAGCAGTCATCCTAGCGGGGGTAAAGATACGCAGTATTTT. Amino acids: CASSHPSGGKDTQYF.

This chain connects TRBV6-5 to TRBJ1-2, with 11 bases lining up with TRBD1. Looked up from germline, CDR1 is MNHEY and CDR2 is SVGAGI. Trimming removed 0 bases from V and 2 bases from J; junction bases left unmatched: 2. CDR3 size: 16 residues. CDR3 DNA: TGTGCCAGCAGTTACTCTGGGACAGGGGGGAACTATGGCTACACCTTC. Its protein is CASSYSGTGGNYGYTF.

The chain employs TRBV7-9 and TRBJ1-2; TRBD1 matches at 7 bases. Trimming cost V 5 bases and J 7 bases; bases outside gene matches: 7. The length of the CDR3 is 13 residues. Germline loops: CDR1 SEHNR, CDR2 FQNEAQ (reference sequence). For the CDR3, the DNA is TGTGCCAGCAGCCTTGACAGGGTCGGTGGCTACACCTTC. This sequence encodes CASSLDRVGGYTF. The full variable domain, its missing parts supplied by reference TRBV7-9 and TRBJ1-2, is DTGVSQNPRHKITKRGQNVTFRCDPISEHNRLYWYRQTLGQGPEFLTYFQNEAQLEKSRLLSDRFSAERPKGSFSTLEIQRTEQGDSAMYLCASSLDRVGGYTFGSGTRLTVV.